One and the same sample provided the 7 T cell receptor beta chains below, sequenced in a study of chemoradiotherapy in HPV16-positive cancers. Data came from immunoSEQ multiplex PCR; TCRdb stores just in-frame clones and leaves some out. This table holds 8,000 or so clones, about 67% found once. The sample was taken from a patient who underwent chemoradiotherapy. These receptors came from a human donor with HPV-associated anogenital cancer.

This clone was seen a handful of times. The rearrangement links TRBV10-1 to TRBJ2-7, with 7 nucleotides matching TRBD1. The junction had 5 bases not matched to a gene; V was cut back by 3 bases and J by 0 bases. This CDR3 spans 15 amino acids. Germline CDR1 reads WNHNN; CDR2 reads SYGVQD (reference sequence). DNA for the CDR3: TGCGCCAGCAGTGATTTCGACAGGGCCTCCTACGAGCAGTACGTC. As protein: CASSDFDRASYEQYV.

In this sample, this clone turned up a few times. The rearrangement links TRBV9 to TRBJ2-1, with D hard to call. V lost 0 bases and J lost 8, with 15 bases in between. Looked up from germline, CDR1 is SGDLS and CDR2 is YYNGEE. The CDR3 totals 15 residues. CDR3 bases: TGTGCCAGCAGCGTAGGTCGGCCCTTCGCCGATGAGCAGTTCTTC. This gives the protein CASSVGRPFADEQFF.

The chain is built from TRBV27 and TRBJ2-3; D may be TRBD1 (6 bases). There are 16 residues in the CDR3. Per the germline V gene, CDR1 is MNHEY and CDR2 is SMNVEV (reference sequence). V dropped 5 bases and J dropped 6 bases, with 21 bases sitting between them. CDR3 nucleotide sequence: TGTGCCAGCAGTCCCCCGTTTCGACAGGCTGCGGATACGCAGTATTTT. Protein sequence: CASSPPFRQAADTQYF.

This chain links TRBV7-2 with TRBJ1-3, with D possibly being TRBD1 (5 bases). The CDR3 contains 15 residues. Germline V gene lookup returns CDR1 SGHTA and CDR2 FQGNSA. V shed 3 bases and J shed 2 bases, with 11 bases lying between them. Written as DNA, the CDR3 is TGTGCCAGCAGCTTTGGATCGGGGGCTGGAAACACCATATATTTT. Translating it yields CASSFGSGAGNTIYF.

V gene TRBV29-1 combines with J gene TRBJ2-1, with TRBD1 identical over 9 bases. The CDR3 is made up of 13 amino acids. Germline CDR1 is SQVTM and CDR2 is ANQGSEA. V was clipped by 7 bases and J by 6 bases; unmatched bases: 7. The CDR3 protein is CSARDRVINEQFF. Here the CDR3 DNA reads TGCAGCGCCCGGGACAGGGTCATCAATGAGCAGTTCTTC.

The DNA for the CDR3 is TGTGCCAGCAGTGAAGCGCTAGGGGGAGTCAATGAGCAGTTCTTC. It codes for CASSEALGGVNEQFF. This rearrangement joins TRBV6-1 to TRBJ2-1; a weak D match, TRBD1 (6 bases). The V gene lost 0 bases and the J gene lost 6 bases, with 12 bases spanning the gap. Germline V gene sequence: CDR1 MNHNS, CDR2 SASEGT. The length of the CDR3 is 15 residues.

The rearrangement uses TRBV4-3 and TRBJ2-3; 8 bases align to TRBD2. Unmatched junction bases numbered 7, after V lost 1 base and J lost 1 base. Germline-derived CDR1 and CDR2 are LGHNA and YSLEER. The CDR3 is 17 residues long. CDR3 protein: CASSQGTGGRGTDTQYF. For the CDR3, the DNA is TGCGCCAGCAGCCAAGGCACGGGAGGGAGGGGCACAGATACGCAGTATTTT.